A single sample is the source of the 10 T cell receptor beta chains below, sequenced in a study of T cell responses to AZD1222 COVID-19 vaccine. Produced via immunoSEQ multiplex PCR; TCRdb's table is partial and in-frame only. The data hold 150,000 or so clones, with 92% observed a single time. The sequencing used peripheral blood, collected on day 0 of AZD1222 vaccination. These receptors all stem from an adult in good health.

The genes are TRBV6-5 and TRBJ1-4; the D is unclear. CDR3 length equals 15 residues. V lost 5 bases, J lost 0 bases, and 10 bases lay in between. The germline V gene encodes CDR1 MNHEY and CDR2 SVGAGI. This chain's CDR3 is CASSPYPATNEKLFF. For the CDR3, the DNA is TGTGCCAGCAGTCCTTATCCCGCAACTAATGAAAAACTGTTTTTT.

V is TRBV5-4 and J is TRBJ2-7; 10 positions match TRBD1. The CDR3 runs to 15 residues. Germline trimming cut 3 bases from V and 4 bases from J; bases unmatched to any gene: 7. Germline V gene data show CDR1 as SGHNT and CDR2 as YYREEE (reference sequence). The CDR3 reads CASSSTGQGQYEQYF. The CDR3 DNA reads TGTGCCAGCAGCTCCACGGGACAGGGGCAGTACGAGCAGTACTTC.

The chain uses TRBV5-4 and TRBJ1-4, with D hard to call. In germline, CDR1 is SGHNT, CDR2 YYREEE (reference sequence). There are 12 residues in the CDR3. Trimming shortened V by 0 bases and J by 8 bases, and 5 bases separated the two germline ends. The CDR3 DNA follows: TGTGCCAGCAGCTTGGCGGGCGAAAAACTGTTTTTT. It translates to CASSLAGEKLFF.

The J gene is TRBJ2-1, the V gene TRBV19; D is unclear. The CDR3 covers 13 residues. V was shortened by 2 bases and J by 8 bases, with 10 bases between the two germline ends. Per the germline V gene, CDR1 is LNHDA and CDR2 is SQIVND (reference sequence). CDR3 in DNA: TGTGCCAGTAGTATAAAAGGACCTTATGAGCAGTTCTTC. Translation gives CASSIKGPYEQFF. Complete variable domain (other parts from reference TRBV19 and TRBJ2-1): DGGITQSPKYLFRKEGQNVTLSCEQNLNHDAMYWYRQDPGQGLRLIYYSQIVNDFQKGDIAEGYSVSREKKESFPLTVTSAQKNPTAFYLCASSIKGPYEQFFGPGTRLTVL.

The V and J genes are TRBV5-1 and TRBJ1-1, with unresolved D. Per germline, CDR1 SGHRS and CDR2 YFSETQ. V lost 4 bases and J 1 base, leaving 8 bases between the germline ends. This CDR3 contains 13 residues. The DNA of the CDR3 is TGCGCCAGCAGCCCCACGGGGAACACTGAAGCTTTCTTT. It translates to CASSPTGNTEAFF.

The rearrangement uses TRBV18 and TRBJ2-1; no clear D gene. The CDR3 is 14 residues long. Germline-derived CDR1 and CDR2 are KGHSH and LQKENI. V lost 0 bases to trimming and J lost 4 bases, with 7 bases between them. The CDR3 nucleotides are TGTGCCAGCTCACCACCTGTTGGATACAATGAGCAGTTCTTC. The encoded protein is CASSPPVGYNEQFF.

The chain uses TRBV7-9 and TRBJ1-1; D is perhaps TRBD1 (5 bases). This CDR3 is built from 13 residues. Trimming removed 1 base at V and 6 bases at J, with 9 bases between. From germline, CDR1 is SEHNR and CDR2 FQNEAQ (reference sequence). Here the CDR3 reads CASSLDRGAEAFF. DNA of the CDR3: TGTGCCAGCAGCTTAGATCGGGGGGCTGAAGCTTTCTTT.

The table lists this clone with a count of one. The chain combines TRBV5-6 with TRBJ1-5, with TRBD1 identical over 7 bases. Germline V gene sequence: CDR1 SGHDT, CDR2 YYEEEE. The CDR3 loop spans 15 amino acids. V was clipped by 4 bases and J by 2 bases; unmatched bases: 6. In DNA form, the CDR3 reads TGTGCCAGCAGCCCCCGACAGGGTGGCAATCAGCCCCAGCATTTT. It yields the protein CASSPRQGGNQPQHF.

Of note for this clone: Its ends do not fully match the called genes, so a read error is possible. The same CDR3 can be traced to other DNA sequences in this sample. V and J are TRBV18 and TRBJ2-7; D perhaps matches TRBD1 (6 bases). CDR3 length: 16 amino acids. CDR1 and CDR2 (germline): KGHSH, LQKENI. The CDR3 DNA is TGCGCCAGCTCACAACCGACAGGTCTCATCTTGGACGAGCAGTACTTC. It encodes CASSQPTGLILDEQYF. Full variable domain (rest looked up from reference TRBV18 and TRBJ2-7): NAGVMQNPRHLVRRRGQEARLRCSPMKGHSHVYWYRQLPEEGLKFMVYLQKENIIDESGMPKERFSAEFPKEGPSILRIQQVVRGDSAAYFCASSQPTGLILDEQYFGPGTRLTVT.

The V call is TRBV4-1, the J call TRBJ2-1, with 9 bases fitting TRBD2. CDR1 MGHRA and CDR2 YSYEKL come from the germline V gene. Trimming cost V 3 bases and J 9 bases; bases outside gene matches: 9. The CDR3 covers 15 residues. The CDR3 sequence is CASSQELAGVAEQFF. The CDR3 coding sequence is TGCGCCAGCAGCCAGGAGTTAGCGGGAGTGGCTGAGCAGTTCTTC.